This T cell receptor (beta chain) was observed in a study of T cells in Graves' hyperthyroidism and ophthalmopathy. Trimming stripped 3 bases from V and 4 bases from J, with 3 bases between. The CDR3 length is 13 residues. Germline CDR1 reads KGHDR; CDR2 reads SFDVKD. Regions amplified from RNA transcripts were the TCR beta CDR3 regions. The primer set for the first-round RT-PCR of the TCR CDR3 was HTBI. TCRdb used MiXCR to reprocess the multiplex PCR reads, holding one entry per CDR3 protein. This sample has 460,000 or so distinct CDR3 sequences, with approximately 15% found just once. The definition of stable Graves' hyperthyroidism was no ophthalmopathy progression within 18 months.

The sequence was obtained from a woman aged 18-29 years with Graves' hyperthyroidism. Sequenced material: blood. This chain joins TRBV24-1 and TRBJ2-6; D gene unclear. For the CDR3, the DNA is TGTGCCACCAGTGATGGGGGGGCCAACGTCCTGACTTTC. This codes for CATSDGGANVLTF.